A selection of T cell receptor beta chains follows, all from one sample in a study of human T cells and chemical hapten exposure. MiXCR was run by TCRdb on the RACE reads, yielding one entry per CDR3 protein. The data contain under 95,000 distinct CDR3 sequences, around 8.8% of them singletons. Sequenced material: whole blood, taken in connection with sensitization to the hapten diphenylcyclopropenone (DPC). Receptors originate from a man between 35 and 55 years old with alopecia areata. Some clones in this sample may be carry-over from other donors' samples. The CDR3 runs from the conserved cysteine through the conserved F or W. A D gene is named only where the DNA matches it firmly. Clone size is given for some rows only: seen once, a few or many times, or a class if the clone is expanded.

j_call: TRBJ2-3; clone_size: -; d_call: TRBD2; v_call: TRBV27; cdr3_nt: TGTGCCAGCAGGGCGGGACTAGGGATTTTGGATACGCAGTATTTT; cdr3_aa: CASRAGLGILDTQYF
j_call: TRBJ1-2; clone_size: many; d_call: TRBD1; v_call: TRBV29-1; cdr3_nt: TGCAGCGTCGGCTGGGACAGCGACGCTAACTATGGCTACACCTTC; cdr3_aa: CSVGWDSDANYGYTF
j_call: TRBJ2-1; clone_size: few; d_call: TRBD2; v_call: TRBV6-2/TRBV6-3; cdr3_nt: TGTGCCAGCAGGAAACTAGCGGGGAATTACAATGAGCAGTTCTTC; cdr3_aa: CASRKLAGNYNEQFF
j_call: TRBJ1-4; clone_size: many; d_call: -; v_call: TRBV2; cdr3_nt: TGTGCCAGCCTACTTGCAACTAATGAAAAACTGTTTTTT; cdr3_aa: CASLLATNEKLFF
j_call: TRBJ2-1; clone_size: few; d_call: -; v_call: TRBV6-2/TRBV6-3; cdr3_nt: TGTGCCAGCAGTTACTCCGCTTACTACAATGAGCAGTTCTTC; cdr3_aa: CASSYSAYYNEQFF
j_call: TRBJ2-3; clone_size: -; d_call: TRBD2; v_call: TRBV5-1; cdr3_nt: TGCGCCAGCAGCGTAGAGCGGGAGGGGCGGGGAGATACGCAGTATTTT; cdr3_aa: CASSVEREGRGDTQYF
j_call: TRBJ2-2; clone_size: many; d_call: -; v_call: TRBV30; cdr3_nt: TGTGCCTGGAGTGTATCCGGGGAGCTGTTTTTT; cdr3_aa: CAWSVSGELFF
j_call: TRBJ1-1; clone_size: -; d_call: -; v_call: TRBV6-5; cdr3_nt: TGTGCCAGCAGTTACGGGAGGACTGAAGCTTTCTTT; cdr3_aa: CASSYGRTEAFF
j_call: TRBJ1-2; clone_size: many; d_call: -; v_call: TRBV29-1; cdr3_nt: TGCAGCGTTGAGCTGGGGGCGGCCCTTGGCTACACCTTC; cdr3_aa: CSVELGAALGYTF
j_call: TRBJ1-5; clone_size: many; d_call: -; v_call: TRBV7-8; cdr3_nt: TGTGCCAGCAGCGGAGGTAATCAGCCCCAGCATTTT; cdr3_aa: CASSGGNQPQHF
j_call: TRBJ2-7; clone_size: few; d_call: -; v_call: TRBV7-2; cdr3_nt: TGTGCCAGCAGCCTCCAGGTCCCATACGAGCAGTACTTC; cdr3_aa: CASSLQVPYEQYF
j_call: TRBJ2-3; clone_size: many; d_call: TRBD1; v_call: TRBV29-1; cdr3_nt: TGCAGCGTTGAAGGCCAGGGGGTTACAGATACGCAGTATTTT; cdr3_aa: CSVEGQGVTDTQYF
j_call: TRBJ1-1; clone_size: -; d_call: -; v_call: TRBV4-3; cdr3_nt: TGCGCCAGCAGCCAAGACCTGCGGGGCACTGAAGCTTTCTTT; cdr3_aa: CASSQDLRGTEAFF
j_call: TRBJ2-3; clone_size: few; d_call: TRBD2; v_call: TRBV14; cdr3_nt: TGTGCCAGCAGCCAGGCTTTAGCGGGAGGGCCGAAAGATACGCAGTATTTT; cdr3_aa: CASSQALAGGPKDTQYF
j_call: TRBJ1-2; clone_size: many; d_call: -; v_call: TRBV29-1; cdr3_nt: TGCAGCGTTAGGGTGGGAACCGACTATGGCTACACCTTC; cdr3_aa: CSVRVGTDYGYTF
j_call: TRBJ1-5; clone_size: -; d_call: TRBD1; v_call: TRBV6-5; cdr3_nt: TGTGCCAGCAGTAAATCAGACCCGAGGGGACAGGGGATCGTACAGCATTTT; cdr3_aa: CASSKSDPRGQGIVQHF
j_call: TRBJ2-1; clone_size: many; d_call: -; v_call: TRBV19; cdr3_nt: TGTGCCAGTGGGGGCAATGAGCAGTTCTTC; cdr3_aa: CASGGNEQFF
j_call: TRBJ2-2; clone_size: many; d_call: -; v_call: TRBV6-2/TRBV6-3; cdr3_nt: TGTGCCAGCAGAAACACCGGGGAGCTGTTTTTT; cdr3_aa: CASRNTGELFF
j_call: TRBJ1-1; clone_size: few; d_call: -; v_call: TRBV5-4; cdr3_nt: TGTGCCAGCAGCTTGCCGGGACGAATCACTGAAGCTTTCTTT; cdr3_aa: CASSLPGRITEAFF
j_call: TRBJ2-6; clone_size: -; d_call: TRBD1; v_call: TRBV24-1; cdr3_nt: TGTGCCACCAGTGACGGACAGGAGATCTCTGGGGCCAACGTCCTGACTTTC; cdr3_aa: CATSDGQEISGANVLTF
j_call: TRBJ1-6; clone_size: few; d_call: -; v_call: TRBV4-2; cdr3_nt: TGTGCCAGCAGCCAAGAGCTGGCTTCCCTCCACTTT; cdr3_aa: CASSQELASLHF
j_call: TRBJ1-4; clone_size: -; d_call: -; v_call: TRBV6-5; cdr3_nt: TGTGCCAGCAGAATACAGTTTGCAACTAATGAAAAACTGTTTTTT; cdr3_aa: CASRIQFATNEKLFF
j_call: TRBJ2-5; clone_size: many; d_call: -; v_call: TRBV20-1; cdr3_nt: TGCAGTGCTAGGGTACCCTCGCGGCAAGAGACCCAGTACTTC; cdr3_aa: CSARVPSRQETQYF
j_call: TRBJ2-1; clone_size: few; d_call: TRBD2; v_call: TRBV7-2; cdr3_nt: TGTGCCAGCAGCTTAGCCCGCCCTAGCGGGAGGGTCAATGAGCAGTTCTTC; cdr3_aa: CASSLARPSGRVNEQFF
j_call: TRBJ2-5; clone_size: many; d_call: TRBD1; v_call: TRBV29-1; cdr3_nt: TGCAGCGTCACAGGGGTAGGAGAGACCCAGTACTTC; cdr3_aa: CSVTGVGETQYF
j_call: TRBJ1-2; clone_size: few; d_call: -; v_call: TRBV20-1; cdr3_nt: TGCAGTGCTCCCCTCTCCGCCGTCGGGACCGGCTACACCTTC; cdr3_aa: CSAPLSAVGTGYTF
j_call: TRBJ2-1; clone_size: -; d_call: TRBD2; v_call: TRBV11-3; cdr3_nt: TGTGCCAGCAGCTTACCGGGACTAGCATTTGAGCAGTTCTTC; cdr3_aa: CASSLPGLAFEQFF
j_call: TRBJ1-5; clone_size: -; d_call: -; v_call: TRBV28; cdr3_nt: TGTGCCAGCAGCAAACAGGGTTCTCAGCCCCAGCATTTT; cdr3_aa: CASSKQGSQPQHF
j_call: TRBJ1-5; clone_size: -; d_call: -; v_call: TRBV12-5; cdr3_nt: TGTGCTAGTGGTCTCGGTGCAGGGTATAGCAATCAGCCCCAGCATTTT; cdr3_aa: CASGLGAGYSNQPQHF
j_call: TRBJ2-1; clone_size: -; d_call: TRBD2; v_call: TRBV12-3/TRBV12-4; cdr3_nt: TGTGCCAGCATCCGCGAAAGCGGGAGTTACAATGAGCAGTTCTTC; cdr3_aa: CASIRESGSYNEQFF
j_call: TRBJ2-3; clone_size: few; d_call: -; v_call: TRBV19; cdr3_nt: TGTGCCAGTAGTATAGATCACAGCCGTTACACAGATACGCAGTATTTT; cdr3_aa: CASSIDHSRYTDTQYF